This entry lists 12 T cell receptor beta chains sequenced from one sample in a study of T-cell memory formation after mild COVID-19. In TCRdb, the 5' RACE reads were re-called with MiXCR into one record per CDR3 protein. The data contain about 340,000 distinct CDR3 sequences, around 13% of them singletons. The sample was PBMCs or a T cell subset sorted from them (not recorded which). The receptors were gathered from a man aged 18-30 years who had mild COVID-19 (a few samples of this study predate the infection). Cell type and time point are not known.

V usage is TRBV5-1 and J usage is TRBJ2-1, with TRBD2 matching 8 bases. The CDR3 is made up of 15 amino acids. After removal of 2 bases from V and 2 bases from J, the junction contained 3 bases not matched to a gene. The germline V gene encodes CDR1 SGHRS and CDR2 YFSETQ. In DNA form, the CDR3 reads TGCGCCAGCAGCTTACTAGCGGCAGCCTACAATGAGCAGTTCTTC. Amino acids: CASSLLAAAYNEQFF.

The V and J genes are TRBV5-1 and TRBJ1-3; D unresolved. CDR3 length: 14 amino acids. V was cut by 0 bases and J by 0 bases, with 4 bases left in between. Germline CDR1 reads SGHRS; CDR2 reads YFSETQ. CDR3 protein: CASSLERSGNTIYF. CDR3 DNA: TGCGCCAGCAGCTTGGAACGCTCTGGAAACACCATATATTTT.

In its sample, this clonotype was seen a few times. The chain carries TRBV25-1 and TRBJ1-1, with TRBD1 identical over 8 bases. Unmatched junction bases numbered 9, after V lost 5 bases and J lost 4 bases. CDR3 length: 15 amino acids. The V gene's germline CDR1 is MGHDK and CDR2 SYGVNS. CDR3 residues: CASSPWTGLGTEAFF. The CDR3 DNA reads TGTGCCAGCAGTCCGTGGACAGGGTTGGGCACTGAAGCTTTCTTT.

The rearrangement links TRBV5-1 to TRBJ1-1; D unresolved. The CDR3 runs to 15 residues. Germline CDR1 is SGHRS and CDR2 is YFSETQ. Trimming took 5 bases from V and 2 from J, leaving 16 bases between them. The CDR3 is CASRVSSQLNTEAFF. CDR3 nucleotide sequence: TGCGCCAGCAGGGTTAGTTCTCAACTCAACACTGAAGCTTTCTTT.

This clonotype was counted at least ten times. The chain recombines TRBV7-9 with TRBJ2-2, with 7 bases that match TRBD1. The CDR3 extends over 14 amino acids. Germline V lookup: CDR1 SEHNR, CDR2 FQNEAQ (reference sequence). J lost 3 bases, V lost 5 bases, and 3 bases had no gene match. The CDR3 loop is CASSQGQYTGELFF. DNA of the CDR3: TGTGCCAGCAGCCAGGGACAGTACACCGGGGAGCTGTTTTTT.

This clonotype has at least ten counts. The chain has TRBV4-1 and TRBJ2-3; D remains ambiguous. V was pared by 0 bases and J by 0 bases, with 10 bases between. Germline V CDR1 and CDR2: MGHRA, YSYEKL. This CDR3 region has 16 residues. CDR3 region: CASSQEQRPSTDTQYF. The CDR3 DNA reads TGCGCCAGCAGCCAAGAACAGAGACCTAGCACAGATACGCAGTATTTT.

This clonotype was seen at least ten times. The chain uses TRBV2 and TRBJ1-5; 8 bases line up with TRBD1. V was pared by 6 bases and J by 2 bases, with 0 bases of the junction left unmatched. This CDR3 has 13 amino acids. Germline V lookup: CDR1 SNHLY, CDR2 FYNNEI. CDR3 sequence reads: CASRDRGNQPQHF. For the CDR3, the DNA is TGTGCCAGCAGGGACAGGGGCAATCAGCCCCAGCATTTT.

This clonotype was detected only a few times. The rearrangement links TRBV6-5 to TRBJ2-7; 10 bases are shared with TRBD1. From germline, CDR1 is MNHEY and CDR2 SVGAGI. V shed 5 bases and J 5 bases; nucleotides not matched to a gene: 6. CDR3 length equals 14 residues. This CDR3 reads CASSPGTGVHEQYF. In nucleotides, the CDR3 is TGTGCCAGCAGTCCCGGGACAGGGGTCCACGAGCAGTACTTC.

The CDR3 nucleotides read TGTGCCATCACCGACAGGGAGGGGTATGGCTACACCTTC. It encodes CAITDREGYGYTF. V gene TRBV10-3 combines with J gene TRBJ1-2; 7 positions match TRBD1. V lost 7 bases, J lost 5 bases, and 7 bases stayed unmatched. Germline V gives CDR1 ENHRY, CDR2 SYGVKD. The CDR3 is 13 residues long.

The chain joins TRBV20-1 to TRBJ2-1; 12 bases match TRBD2. This CDR3 comprises 15 residues. Germline CDR1 is DFQATT and CDR2 is SNEGSKA (reference sequence). V was clipped by 6 bases and J by 7 bases; unmatched bases: 10. CDR3 amino acids: CSATRLAGVSNEQFF. CDR3 DNA: TGCAGTGCCACAAGACTAGCGGGGGTGTCGAATGAGCAGTTCTTC.

The chain uses TRBV7-3 and TRBJ2-5, with 8 positions matching TRBD1. Per the germline V gene, CDR1 is SGHTA and CDR2 is FQGTGA. The CDR3 is made up of 13 amino acids. V shed 3 bases and J 7 bases; nucleotides not matched to a gene: 4. CDR3 in DNA: TGTGCCAGCAGCTTCCAGGGGGCTGGGACCCAGTACTTC. Translated, it gives CASSFQGAGTQYF. The variable domain in full, completed from reference TRBV7-3 and TRBJ2-5, reads GAGVSQTPSNKVTEKGKYVELRCDPISGHTALYWYRQSLGQGPEFLIYFQGTGAADDSGLPNDRFFAVRPEGSVSTLKIQRTERGDSAVYLCASSFQGAGTQYFGPGTRLLVL.

V usage is TRBV6-5 and J usage is TRBJ1-4, with TRBD1 identical over 7 bases. The V gene end was trimmed by 6 bases and the J gene end by 0 bases; junction bases not matched to a gene: 7. CDR1 is MNHEY, CDR2 SVGAGI, per germline. The CDR3 sequence is 16 residues long. CDR3 DNA sequence: TGTGCCAGCAGCCTAGGGGGCGGGACAACTAATGAAAAACTGTTTTTT. Translated: CASSLGGGTTNEKLFF.